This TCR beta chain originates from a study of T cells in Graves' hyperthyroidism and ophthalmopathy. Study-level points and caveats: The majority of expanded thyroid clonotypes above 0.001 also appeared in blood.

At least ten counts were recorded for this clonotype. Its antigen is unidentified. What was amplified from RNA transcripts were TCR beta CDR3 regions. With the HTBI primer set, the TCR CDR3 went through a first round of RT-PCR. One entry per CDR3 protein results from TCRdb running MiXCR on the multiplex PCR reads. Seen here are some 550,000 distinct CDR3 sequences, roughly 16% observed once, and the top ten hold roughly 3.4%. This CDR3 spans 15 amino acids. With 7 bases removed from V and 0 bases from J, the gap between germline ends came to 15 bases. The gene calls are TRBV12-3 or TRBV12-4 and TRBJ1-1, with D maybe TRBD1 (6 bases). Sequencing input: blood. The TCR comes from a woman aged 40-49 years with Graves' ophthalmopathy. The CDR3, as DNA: TGTGCCAGCAACCACCTACAGGGCGTGAACACTGAAGCTTTCTTT. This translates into CASNHLQGVNTEAFF.